These 14 T cell receptor beta chains came from one sample sequenced in a study of blood T cells in healthy people across ages. The authors ran a second PCR of 7 to 11 cycles using a sample-barcoded 5' primer and a J-beta primer mix. TCRdb called the 5' RACE reads again in MiXCR, with one record for every CDR3 protein. The sample carries over 500,000 distinct CDR3 sequences, around 50% recorded once. The sample was blood. These receptors all come from a woman older than 75 in good health.

J is TRBJ2-4 and V is TRBV7-9, with D unresolved. Germline CDR1 SEHNR, CDR2 FQNEAQ (reference sequence). The CDR3 contains 13 residues. The germline V and J ends were trimmed by 1 base and 4 bases, with 5 bases remaining between them. The CDR3 protein is CASSLDRKNIQYF. The CDR3 coding sequence is TGTGCCAGCAGCTTAGATAGGAAAAACATTCAGTACTTC.

This clonotype was recorded many times. The rearrangement links TRBV20-1 to TRBJ1-2; D not certain. V lost 1 base, J lost 7 bases, and 4 bases lay in between. Germline V gene sequence: CDR1 DFQATT, CDR2 SNEGSKA (reference sequence). CDR3 length equals 10 residues. The DNA for the CDR3 is TGCAGTGCTAGAGTAGGTGGCTACACCTTC. This translates into CSARVGGYTF.

Details on this clonotype: A much larger clone lies a single base off, so this may be a read error. The chain's CDR3 is CASNAGTLNYGYTF. The CDR3, as DNA: TGTGCCAGCAACGCCGGGACACTAAACTATGGCTACACCTTC. The rearrangement links TRBV3-1 to TRBJ1-2, with D perhaps TRBD1 (6 bases). Germline values: CDR1 LGHDT, CDR2 YNNKEL (reference sequence). The V end lost 7 bases, the J end lost 2 bases, and 14 bases lay between the germline ends. The CDR3 is 14 residues long.

The rearrangement uses TRBV6-6 and TRBJ2-1, with D possibly being TRBD1 or TRBD2 (5 bases each). The germline V gene encodes CDR1 MNHNY and CDR2 SVGAGI (reference sequence). The V and J ends lost 7 bases and 4 bases respectively, with 17 bases between them. This CDR3 has 15 amino acids. CDR3 protein: CASTPGTATYNEQFF. The CDR3 nucleotides read TGTGCCAGCACTCCGGGGACGGCGACTTACAATGAGCAGTTCTTC.

This clonotype has a count of ten or more. The chain combines TRBV20-1 with TRBJ2-7, with 8 bases identical to TRBD1. V lost 5 bases and J lost 2; bases outside the gene matches: 17. Germline V gene sequence: CDR1 DFQATT, CDR2 SNEGSKA (reference sequence). This CDR3 spans 17 amino acids. Written as DNA, the CDR3 is TGCAGTGCTCCCCCAGGGGGCGCTTTTGGGGCCACCTACGAGCAGTACTTC. Its protein product is CSAPPGGAFGATYEQYF.

This clonotype has at least ten counts. This sequence joins TRBV7-9 and TRBJ2-3, with D hard to call. The CDR3 contains 14 residues. Germline V CDR1 and CDR2: SEHNR, FQNEAQ (reference sequence). V gave up 6 bases and J gave up 0 bases, with 10 bases separating them. The CDR3 region is CASRNATSTDTQYF. The CDR3 nucleotides read TGTGCCAGCAGGAACGCTACTAGCACAGATACGCAGTATTTT. Based on the CDR3 plus reference TRBV7-9 and TRBJ2-3, the full variable domain is DTGVSQNPRHKITKRGQNVTFRCDPISEHNRLYWYRQTLGQGPEFLTYFQNEAQLEKSRLLSDRFSAERPKGSFSTLEIQRTEQGDSAMYLCASRNATSTDTQYFGPGTRLTVL.

The genes are TRBV20-1 and TRBJ1-1; perhaps TRBD1 as D (5 bases). Germline assignment: CDR1 DFQATT and CDR2 SNEGSKA (reference sequence). Deletions cut 3 bases from V and 1 base from J, with 15 bases between. This CDR3 region has 15 residues. The CDR3 DNA is TGCAGTGCTAGGGAGGGGCAAAGGAGGAACACTGAAGCTTTCTTT. It specifies CSAREGQRRNTEAFF.

Note on this clonotype: A much larger clone lies a single base off, so this may be a read error. The chain has TRBV5-1 and TRBJ1-2; 9 bases agree with TRBD1. This CDR3 has 13 residues. Germline V CDR1 and CDR2: SGHRS, YFSETQ. The V segment lost 2 bases and the J segment 8 bases; nucleotides outside the gene matches: 4. As DNA, the CDR3 is TGCGCCAGCAGCTTCAGACAGGGGGAAGGCTACACCTTC. Translated, it gives CASSFRQGEGYTF. Full variable domain (remainder filled in from reference TRBV5-1 and TRBJ1-2): KAGVTQTPRYLIKTRGQQVTLSCSPISGHRSVSWYQQTPGQGLQFLFEYFSETQRNKGNFPGRFSGRQFSNSRSEMNVSTLELGDSALYLCASSFRQGEGYTFGSGTRLTVV.

About this clonotype itself: This could be a read error, since a much larger clone is one nucleotide away. V gene TRBV4-2 combines with J gene TRBJ2-5; 11 nucleotides agree with TRBD2. With V trimmed by 0 bases and J by 11 bases, 5 bases remained unmatched. Germline CDR1 reads LGHNA; CDR2 reads YNFKEQ. CDR3 length equals 14 residues. CDR3 region: CASSQDVTSGVQYF. Written as DNA, the CDR3 is TGTGCCAGCAGCCAAGATGTGACTAGCGGGGTGCAGTACTTC.

This clonotype was seen ten or more times. This rearrangement joins TRBV7-2 to TRBJ1-6; a weak D match, TRBD1 (5 bases). V was trimmed by 5 bases and J by 6 bases, leaving 17 bases between them. CDR1 and CDR2 from the germline V gene are SGHTA and FQGNSA. The CDR3 has 16 amino acids. CDR3 coding DNA: TGTGCCAGCAGCCCGTTCTATAGACAGCGTAATTCACCCCTCCACTTT. Translated, it gives CASSPFYRQRNSPLHF.

This clonotype was counted only a few times. V is TRBV7-8 and J is TRBJ2-1, with 8 bases aligning to TRBD2. Matching the DNA end better, TRBJ2-7 makes the J call doubtful. CDR3 size: 17 residues. Germline V lookup: CDR1 SGHVS, CDR2 FQNEAQ. CDR3 region: CASSLYPSGRTYNEQYF. The DNA of the CDR3 is TGTGCCAGCAGCTTATATCCCAGCGGGAGAACCTACAATGAGCAGTACTTC.

This chain joins TRBV29-1 and TRBJ2-1; TRBD2 is a possible D gene (5 bases). The V and J ends lost 4 bases and 3 bases respectively, with 10 bases between them. The V gene's germline CDR1 is SQVTM and CDR2 ANQGSEA. CDR3 size: 13 residues. The CDR3 nucleotides are TGCAGCGTTGTGACGGGGAACTACAATGAGCAGTTCTTC. This translates into CSVVTGNYNEQFF.

This chain links TRBV7-9 with TRBJ2-1, with TRBD2 identical over 14 bases. CDR1 and CDR2 from the germline V gene are SEHNR and FQNEAQ (reference sequence). The CDR3 extends over 18 amino acids. The V and J ends lost 10 bases and 1 base, in that order; junction bases with no gene match: 12. The CDR3 protein is CAIRVGTSGSFSYNEQFF. Written as DNA, the CDR3 is TGTGCCATCCGGGTAGGGACTAGCGGGAGTTTTTCCTACAATGAGCAGTTCTTC. Looking up the rest from reference TRBV7-9 and TRBJ2-1 gives the full variable domain: DTGVSQNPRHKITKRGQNVTFRCDPISEHNRLYWYRQTLGQGPEFLTYFQNEAQLEKSRLLSDRFSAERPKGSFSTLEIQRTEQGDSAMYLCAIRVGTSGSFSYNEQFFGPGTRLTVL.

This clonotype was seen a handful of times. The chain combines TRBV7-2 with TRBJ1-1; D is undetermined. Trimming cost V 5 bases and J 7 bases, with 17 bases left between them. Germline assignment: CDR1 SGHTA and CDR2 FQGNSA. The CDR3 length is 14 residues. Here the CDR3 reads CASSLLAPFREAFF. The CDR3, as DNA: TGTGCCAGCAGCCTCCTGGCCCCGTTTCGTGAAGCTTTCTTT.